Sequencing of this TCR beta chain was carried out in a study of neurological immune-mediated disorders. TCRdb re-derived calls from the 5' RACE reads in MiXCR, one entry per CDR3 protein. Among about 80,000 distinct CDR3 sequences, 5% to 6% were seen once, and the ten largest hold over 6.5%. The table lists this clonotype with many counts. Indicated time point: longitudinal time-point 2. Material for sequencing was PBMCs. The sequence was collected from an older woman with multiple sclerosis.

The CDR3 loop is CASSPGGSGANVLTF. The CDR3, as DNA: TGCGCCAGCAGCCCAGGAGGCTCTGGGGCCAACGTCCTGACTTTC. The chain has TRBV5-1 and TRBJ2-6; a weak D match, TRBD2 (5 bases). The CDR3 loop spans 15 amino acids. V dropped 4 bases and J dropped 0 bases, with 8 bases sitting between them. CDR1 is SGHRS and CDR2 is YFSETQ in the germline V gene.